The sequence of this TCR beta chain was determined in a study of post-analysis software for immune sequencing data. This clonotype came up once. Its target is unknown. Findings of the study overall: TRBV segments more frequent in patients than in controls numbered several and included TRBV5-6, TRBV5-1 and TRBV20-1.

Presence of unique molecular identifiers characterized the TCR beta cDNA libraries. TCRdb called the PCR reads again in MiXCR, with one record for every CDR3 protein. The sample shows roughly 430,000 distinct CDR3 sequences, approximately 42% of them seen only once. Trimming took 2 bases from V and 5 from J, leaving 10 bases between them. This CDR3 comprises 15 residues. The gene calls are TRBV12-3 or TRBV12-4 and TRBJ2-6; weak D call: TRBD1 (6 bases). Sequenced sample: blood. This receptor was obtained from a girl aged 2-10 years with multiple sclerosis. The CDR3 DNA reads TGTGCCAGCAGTTTATGGCAGGGGTGGGCCAACGTCCTGACTTTC. Protein: CASSLWQGWANVLTF.